The clone carrying this TCR beta chain was seen ten or more times. What it binds is unknown. Molecular-barcoded quantitative 5'-RACE produced these TCR beta libraries. TCRdb re-called the 5' RACE reads through MiXCR, storing one row per CDR3 protein. The table includes around 13,000 distinct CDR3 sequences, over 2.5% detected once. This record belongs to a study of CD8 T cells in ankylosing spondylitis. Study results and caveats: A number of the motif variants had already been described in reactive arthritis synovial fluid and blood. The disease-linked clones had a CD8+ phenotype and low blood frequencies. Eight or nine highly homologous variants made up a TCR beta motif that seemed to typify ankylosing spondylitis blood.

Sequenced material: blood, either unsorted or a sorted T cell fraction (not recorded which). This receptor was taken from a male donor with ankylosing spondylitis or in good health (not recorded which).

CDR3 in DNA: TGTGCCAGCAGCGTAGCTCCGACTAGCGGGAGGATAAAGACCCAGTACTTC. Translated: CASSVAPTSGRIKTQYF. The gene calls are TRBV9 and TRBJ2-5; 13 bases line up with TRBD2. The junction had 8 bases not matched to a gene; V was cut back by 0 bases and J by 6 bases. CDR3 size: 17 residues. Germline V gives CDR1 SGDLS, CDR2 YYNGEE.